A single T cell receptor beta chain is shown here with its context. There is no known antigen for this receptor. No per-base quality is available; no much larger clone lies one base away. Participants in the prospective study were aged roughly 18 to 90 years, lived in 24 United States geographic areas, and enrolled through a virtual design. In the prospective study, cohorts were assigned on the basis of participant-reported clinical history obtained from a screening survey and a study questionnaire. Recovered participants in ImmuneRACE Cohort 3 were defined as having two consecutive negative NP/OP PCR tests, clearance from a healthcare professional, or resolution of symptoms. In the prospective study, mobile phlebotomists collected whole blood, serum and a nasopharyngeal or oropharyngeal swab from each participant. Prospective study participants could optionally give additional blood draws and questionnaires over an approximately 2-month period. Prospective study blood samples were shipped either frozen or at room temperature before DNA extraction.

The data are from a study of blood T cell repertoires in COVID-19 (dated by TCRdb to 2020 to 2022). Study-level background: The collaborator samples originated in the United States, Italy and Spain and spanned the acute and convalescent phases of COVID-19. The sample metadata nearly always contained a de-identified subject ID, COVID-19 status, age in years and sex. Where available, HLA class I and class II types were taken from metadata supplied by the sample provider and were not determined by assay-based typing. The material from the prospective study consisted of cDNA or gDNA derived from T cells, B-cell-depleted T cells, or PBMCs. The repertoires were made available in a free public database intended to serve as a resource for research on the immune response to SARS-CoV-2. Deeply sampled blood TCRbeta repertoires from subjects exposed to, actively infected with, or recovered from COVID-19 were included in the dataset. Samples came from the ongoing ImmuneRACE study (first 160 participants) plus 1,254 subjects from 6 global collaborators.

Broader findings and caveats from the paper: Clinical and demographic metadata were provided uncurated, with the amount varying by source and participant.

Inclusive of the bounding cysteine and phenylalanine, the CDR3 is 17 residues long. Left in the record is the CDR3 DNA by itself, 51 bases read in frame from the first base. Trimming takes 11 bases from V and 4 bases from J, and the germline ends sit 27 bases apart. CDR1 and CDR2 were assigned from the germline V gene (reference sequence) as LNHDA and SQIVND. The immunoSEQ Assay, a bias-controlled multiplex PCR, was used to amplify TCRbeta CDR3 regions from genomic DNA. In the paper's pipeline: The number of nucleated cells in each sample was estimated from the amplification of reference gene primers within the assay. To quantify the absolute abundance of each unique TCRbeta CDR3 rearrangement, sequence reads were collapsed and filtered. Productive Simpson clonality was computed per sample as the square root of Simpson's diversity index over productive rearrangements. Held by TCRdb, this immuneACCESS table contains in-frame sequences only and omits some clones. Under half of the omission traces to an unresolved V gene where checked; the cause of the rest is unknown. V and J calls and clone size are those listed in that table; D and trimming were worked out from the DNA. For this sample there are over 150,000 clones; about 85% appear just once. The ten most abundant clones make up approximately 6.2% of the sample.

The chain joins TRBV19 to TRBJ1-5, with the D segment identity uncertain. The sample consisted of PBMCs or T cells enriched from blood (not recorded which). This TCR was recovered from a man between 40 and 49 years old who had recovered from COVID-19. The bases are TGTGCCCTCCCGGATCCCCGATCTGACGGGGAAAATCAGCCCCAGCATTTT. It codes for CALPDPRSDGENQPQHF.